This entry lists 17 T cell receptor beta chains sequenced from one sample in a study of blood T cell repertoires in COVID-19. The repertoire was sequenced with immunoSEQ multiplex PCR; TCRdb's copy has only in-frame clones and lacks some. Counted here are 70,000 to 100,000 clones, approximately 88% occurring once; the ten biggest clones make up roughly 2.5%. Input material: peripheral blood. The receptors shown here come from a man aged 45-65 years with COVID-19, enrolled during active disease.

The rearrangement joins TRBV7-2 to TRBJ1-2, with D unclear. CDR1 is SGHTA and CDR2 is FQGNSA in the germline V gene. Trimming left V 2 bases short and J 2 bases short, with 15 bases between. The CDR3 sequence is 16 residues long. In DNA form, the CDR3 reads TGTGCCAGCAGCTTAAACCCTTCCCCTACGAACTATGGCTACACCTTC. This translates into CASSLNPSPTNYGYTF.

The rearrangement joins TRBV3-1 (or the pseudogene TRBV3-2) to TRBJ2-3, with 8 bases matching TRBD1. Germline assignment: CDR1 LGHDT and CDR2 YNNKEL (reference sequence). The V segment lost 1 base and the J segment 1 base; nucleotides outside the gene matches: 10. This CDR3 is 18 amino acids long. The CDR3, as DNA: TGTGCCAGCAGCCAAGGGGAACAGGGGGGTTTGGGCACAGATACGCAGTATTTT. Protein sequence: CASSQGEQGGLGTDTQYF.

The V gene is TRBV28, the J gene TRBJ1-1, with a tentative D call TRBD1 (5 bases). CDR1 and CDR2 from the germline V gene are MDHEN and SYDVKM. This CDR3 comprises 12 residues. The ends were cut back, 9 bases at V and 3 bases at J, with 11 bases in the middle. DNA for the CDR3: TGTGCCAGTCCCAGGGTGGACACTGAAGCTTTCTTT. It yields the protein CASPRVDTEAFF.

The chain couples TRBV2 to TRBJ1-4; 11 nucleotides agree with TRBD1. Trimming at V came to 7 bases and at J to 8 bases, leaving 9 bases not matched to a gene. Germline loops: CDR1 SNHLY, CDR2 FYNNEI. The CDR3 loop spans 15 amino acids. CDR3 sequence (DNA): TGTGCCAGCACCGCCCGGGACAGGGGGAAGGAAAAACTGTTTTTT. Encoded protein: CASTARDRGKEKLFF.

This chain connects TRBV25-1 to TRBJ1-3, with D unclear. CDR1 is MGHDK, CDR2 SYGVNS, per germline. V lost 1 base and J lost 0, with 10 bases in between. The length of the CDR3 is 16 residues. The CDR3 DNA follows: TGTGCCAGCAGTGAATTAATGGAGGCCTCTGGAAACACCATATATTTT. Its protein product is CASSELMEASGNTIYF.

With respect to this clone: The CDR3 ends on some other residue instead of the conserved phenylalanine or tryptophan, so this is likely a read error. The DNA is omitted, as the CDR3 cannot be located on it reliably, and the CDR3 follows TCRdb's listing. The rearrangement joins TRBV5-8 to TRBJ1-4. The CDR3 length is 11 residues, termini included. Germline assignment: CDR1 SGHTS and CDR2 YDEGEE. This chain's CDR3 is CASSLVAGVYC.

This chain uses TRBV5-5 with TRBJ2-1; 10 bases are shared with TRBD1. Germline values: CDR1 SGHKS, CDR2 YYEKEE (reference sequence). The CDR3 consists of 15 residues. The trim removed 5 bases at V and 4 bases at J, leaving 6 bases unmatched. The DNA for the CDR3 is TGTGCCAGCAGGGGGACAGGGGACCCTTACAATGAGCAGTTCTTC. Protein: CASRGTGDPYNEQFF.

This clone has just one count. The chain recombines TRBV27 with TRBJ1-1; D perhaps matches TRBD1 (5 bases). V was pared by 3 bases and J by 4 bases, with 24 bases between. CDR1 and CDR2 (germline): MNHEY, SMNVEV (reference sequence). This CDR3 has 18 residues. CDR3 sequence: CASSLLVPTWGRVTEAFF. In DNA, the CDR3 is TGTGCCAGCAGTTTGCTTGTTCCCACGTGGGGCAGGGTCACTGAAGCTTTCTTT.

This chain joins TRBV3-1 (or the pseudogene TRBV3-2) and TRBJ2-7; no reliable D call. The CDR3 contains 17 residues. The V end was cut by 0 bases, the J end by 2 bases, with 17 bases between. Germline loops: CDR1 LGHDT, CDR2 YNNKEL (reference sequence). The CDR3 spells CASSQERRFAKPYEQYF. CDR3 DNA: TGTGCCAGCAGCCAAGAACGAAGATTTGCTAAGCCCTACGAGCAGTACTTC.

The rearrangement links TRBV4-3 to TRBJ1-5; 7 positions match TRBD1. The V gene end was trimmed by 5 bases and the J gene end by 4 bases; junction bases not matched to a gene: 5. This CDR3 contains 14 residues. Germline V gene sequence: CDR1 LGHNA, CDR2 YSLEER. CDR3 DNA: TGCGCCAGCAGCGTGGACAGGTATAATCAGCCCCAGCATTTT. It encodes CASSVDRYNQPQHF.

The chain uses TRBV3-1 (or the pseudogene TRBV3-2) and TRBJ2-5; TRBD2 agrees at 11 bases. Germline lookup yields CDR1 LGHDT and CDR2 YNNKEL (reference sequence). This CDR3 is built from 15 residues. Trimming took 4 bases from V and 1 from J; bases not matched to a gene: 2. The CDR3 nucleotides read TGTGCCAGCAGCCCTCTAGCGGGGGGCCAAGAGACCCAGTACTTC. Protein: CASSPLAGGQETQYF.

This clone has more than one count but fewer than ten. V is TRBV28 and J is TRBJ2-6; TRBD2 aligns across 8 bases. The J segment lost 1 base and the V segment lost 5 bases, leaving 1 base of the junction unmatched. This CDR3 spans 15 amino acids. CDR1 is MDHEN and CDR2 is SYDVKM in the germline V gene. CDR3 sequence reads: CASSPGGSGANVLTF. In DNA, the CDR3 is TGTGCCAGCAGTCCGGGGGGGTCTGGGGCCAACGTCCTGACTTTC.

The count of this clone is one. The chain joins TRBV10-3 to TRBJ1-1; 11 nucleotides align to TRBD1. The CDR3 sequence is 14 residues long. CDR1 is ENHRY and CDR2 is SYGVKD in the germline V gene. V shed 4 bases and J 7 bases; nucleotides not matched to a gene: 5. DNA for the CDR3: TGTGCCATCAGTGGGACAGGGGGCATAGATGAAGCTTTCTTT. It translates to CAISGTGGIDEAFF.

The chain employs TRBV9 and TRBJ2-5; 10 bases align to TRBD2. The germline V gene encodes CDR1 SGDLS and CDR2 YYNGEE. Trimming at V came to 4 bases and at J to 5 bases, leaving 8 bases not matched to a gene. The CDR3 is 15 residues long. In DNA, the CDR3 is TGTGCCAGCAGCCCCCAGCTAGCGGGGGTGGAGACCCAGTACTTC. Its protein is CASSPQLAGVETQYF. The full variable domain, rest sourced from reference TRBV9 and TRBJ2-5, is DSGVTQTPKHLITATGQRVTLRCSPRSGDLSVYWYQQSLDQGLQFLIQYYNGEERAKGNILERFSAQQFPDLHSELNLSSLELGDSALYFCASSPQLAGVETQYFGPGTRLLVL.

The chain is built from TRBV29-1 and TRBJ1-3; D uncertain. Germline-derived CDR1 and CDR2 are SQVTM and ANQGSEA. Between the trimmed V and J ends, which lost 3 bases and 0 bases, there was a span of 9 bases. The CDR3 runs to 14 residues. The CDR3, as DNA: TGCAGCGTTGAGCTGGGCCGCTCTGGAAACACCATATATTTT. Residues: CSVELGRSGNTIYF. Drawing the rest from reference TRBV29-1 and TRBJ1-3, the complete variable domain is SAVISQKPSRDICQRGTSLTIQCQVDSQVTMMFWYRQQPGQSLTLIATANQGSEATYESGFVIDKFPISRPNLTFSTLTVSNMSPEDSSIYLCSVELGRSGNTIYFGEGSWLTVV.

There are a few counts of this clone. The CDR3 bases are TGTGCCAGCCACCGCCCAGGGGTTAATCAGCCCCAGCATTTT. Translated: CASHRPGVNQPQHF. The chain uses TRBV5-8 and TRBJ1-5, with a possible D match to TRBD1 (6 bases). Germline V gene data show CDR1 as SGHTS and CDR2 as YDEGEE. V lost 7 bases and J lost 4, with 15 bases in between. The CDR3 is made up of 14 amino acids.

The CDR3 is CATSREPRGGYNEQFF. The CDR3 nucleotides are TGTGCCACCAGCAGAGAACCGCGGGGGGGCTACAATGAGCAGTTCTTC. The gene calls are TRBV15 and TRBJ2-1, with 9 bases matching TRBD2. From germline, CDR1 is LNHNV and CDR2 YYDKDF (reference sequence). The CDR3 runs to 16 residues. V shed 0 bases, J shed 3 bases, and the junction held 3 bases outside the gene matches.